This passage covers 25 T cell receptor beta chains from one sample sequenced in a study of breast tumors, draining lymph nodes, adjacent tissues. Breast cancer patients provided tissue from their axillary draining lymph nodes. Via MiXCR, TCRdb re-called the multiplex PCR reads, giving one row per CDR3 protein. The table shows more than 250,000 distinct CDR3 sequences, with more than 30% occurring only once. Source material: axillary lymph node tissue. The origin of the receptors is a female donor with breast cancer. Some clones in this sample may be carry-over from other donors' samples.

This clonotype has a count of ten or more. The CDR3 bases are TGCGCCAGCAGCTTGGAGGGGCGTGGGGAGACCCAGTACTTC. Its protein is CASSLEGRGETQYF. The chain couples TRBV5-1 to TRBJ2-5, with D tentatively TRBD1 (5 bases). V lost 0 bases and J 5 bases, leaving 11 bases between the germline ends. Germline V lookup: CDR1 SGHRS, CDR2 YFSETQ. CDR3 length equals 14 residues.

This clonotype was observed a handful of times. A clone one base away is much larger, so this may be a read error. The chain couples TRBV20-1 to TRBJ2-7; TRBD2 might be the D (5 bases). Germline CDR1 DFQATT, CDR2 SNEGSKA (reference sequence). This CDR3 spans 11 amino acids. In nucleotides, the CDR3 is TGCAGTGCTAGGGAGGAACACGAGCAGTCCTTC. This gives the protein CSAREEHEQSF.

This clonotype was picked up a small number of times. The J gene is TRBJ2-7, the V gene TRBV6-6, with TRBD2 matching over 10 bases. CDR3 length: 13 amino acids. Germline CDR1 reads MNHNY; CDR2 reads SVGAGI (reference sequence). Unmatched junction bases numbered 6, after V lost 10 bases and J lost 3 bases. The DNA for the CDR3 is TGTGCCACCGCGCCTAGCGGGAGCTACGAGCAGTACTTC. Residues: CATAPSGSYEQYF.

In this sample, this clonotype turned up a few times. The V gene is TRBV9, the J gene TRBJ2-1; D gene ambiguous. This CDR3 is built from 15 residues. Germline V gene lookup returns CDR1 SGDLS and CDR2 YYNGEE. The V gene lost 4 bases and the J gene lost 4 bases, with 15 bases spanning the gap. CDR3 DNA sequence: TGTGCCAGCAGCCAAGATACAGCGTCTTACAATGAGCAGTTCTTC. Its protein product is CASSQDTASYNEQFF.

This clonotype was recorded many times. The rearrangement uses TRBV7-8 and TRBJ2-7, with 14 bases identical to TRBD2. J was trimmed by 0 bases and V by 4 bases; bases with no gene match: 11. Germline assignment: CDR1 SGHVS and CDR2 FQNEAQ. This CDR3 has 19 residues. The CDR3 nucleotides are TGTGCCAGCAGCTCAGATGGACTAGCGGGAGGTCCGATCTCCTACGAGCAGTACTTC. Translation gives CASSSDGLAGGPISYEQYF.

The V and J genes are TRBV2 and TRBJ2-1; 13 bases line up with TRBD2. J was trimmed by 2 bases and V by 4 bases; bases with no gene match: 23. CDR1 SNHLY and CDR2 FYNNEI come from the germline V gene. The CDR3 runs 23 residues. The CDR3 here is CASSGGGLGVGLAGVRPYNEQFF. The CDR3 region has the DNA TGTGCCAGCAGTGGAGGCGGCCTAGGGGTCGGACTAGCGGGAGTGCGCCCCTACAATGAGCAGTTCTTC.

To note about this clonotype: A much more abundant neighbour one base away suggests this may be a read error. The genes are TRBV5-4 and TRBJ2-2; TRBD1 aligns across 8 bases. Germline assignment: CDR1 SGHNT and CDR2 YYREEE (reference sequence). The CDR3 is made up of 15 amino acids. The CDR3 here is CANSSGGAGTGELFF. The CDR3 coding sequence is TGTGCCAACAGCTCAGGGGGCGCGGGCACCGGGGAGCTGTTTTTT. Full variable domain (rest looked up from reference TRBV5-4 and TRBJ2-2): ETGVTQSPTHLIKTRGQQVTLRCSSQSGHNTVSWYQQALGQGPQFIFQYYREEENGRGNFPPRFSGLQFPNYSSELNVNALELDDSALYLCANSSGGAGTGELFFGEGSRLTVL.

About this clonotype itself: In this CDR3 the conserved last residue, phenylalanine or tryptophan, is missing, so a read error is likely. This chain uses TRBV24-1 with TRBJ2-3; 13 positions agree with TRBD2. Trimming removed 5 bases from V and 6 bases from J; junction bases left unmatched: 10. The CDR3 loop spans 17 amino acids. Germline V gene data show CDR1 as KGHDR and CDR2 as SFDVKD. In DNA, the CDR3 is TGTGCCACCAGTGGCACGGGACTAGCGGGGACCAGGGATACGCAGTATCTT. It codes for CATSGTGLAGTRDTQYL.

As regards this clonotype: A read error is possible here, since a much larger clone lies one base away. The genes are TRBV2 and TRBJ2-1, with D possibly matching TRBD2 (6 bases). From germline, CDR1 is SNHLY and CDR2 FYNNEI. The CDR3 consists of 12 residues. Trimming pared 5 bases from V and 12 bases from J, leaving 14 bases between. The CDR3 DNA reads TGTGCCAGCAGTTACGAGGACGGGAGGCAGTTCTTC. The encoded protein is CASSYEDGRQFF.

This clonotype was picked up many times. V usage is TRBV4-1 and J usage is TRBJ1-2; D is perhaps TRBD1 (6 bases). The CDR3 has 17 residues. Germline V gene lookup returns CDR1 MGHRA and CDR2 YSYEKL. V was cut by 2 bases and J by 5 bases, with 21 bases left in between. The CDR3 sequence: CASSQTTGRLAHYGYTF. CDR3 nucleotides: TGCGCCAGCAGCCAAACTACAGGGAGATTAGCCCATTATGGCTACACCTTC.

This clonotype was counted at least ten times. The genes are TRBV10-3 and TRBJ1-5, with D possibly matching TRBD1 (5 bases). Germline V gene data show CDR1 as ENHRY and CDR2 as SYGVKD. CDR3 length: 15 residues. Trimming stripped 7 bases from V and 0 bases from J, with 13 bases between. The CDR3 protein is CAIKPGPNSNQPQHF. For the CDR3, the DNA is TGTGCCATCAAGCCGGGACCGAATAGCAATCAGCCCCAGCATTTT.

In this sample, this clonotype turned up many times. The chain joins TRBV19 to TRBJ1-5; D remains ambiguous. The CDR3 covers 15 residues. Trimming removed 3 bases at V and 6 bases at J, with 15 bases between. The germline V gene encodes CDR1 LNHDA and CDR2 SQIVND (reference sequence). CDR3 in DNA: TGTGCCAGTAGTATCGGACTTTCGAGGAGTCAGCCCCAGCATTTT. It codes for CASSIGLSRSQPQHF.

For this clonotype: A much larger clone differs by one base, so this may be a read error. In this CDR3 the conserved last residue, phenylalanine or tryptophan, is missing, so a read error is likely. The CDR3 region is CASSLTGQGGGYTL. The CDR3 nucleotides read TGTGCCAGCAGCTTGACCGGACAGGGCGGAGGCTACACCCTC. J is TRBJ1-2 and V is TRBV7-2, with 8 bases fitting TRBD1. V was clipped by 3 bases and J by 8 bases; unmatched bases: 8. Germline CDR1 reads SGHTA; CDR2 reads FQGNSA. The CDR3 covers 14 residues.

A remark on this clonotype: The conserved closing phenylalanine or tryptophan is absent in this CDR3, likely reflecting a read error. The chain is built from TRBV4-2 and TRBJ1-2; 8 bases align to TRBD1. The CDR3 has 13 residues. Per germline, CDR1 LGHNA and CDR2 YNFKEQ. With V trimmed by 5 bases and J by 7 bases, 6 bases remained unmatched. The CDR3 bases are TGTGCCAGCAGCTTGGACAGGGCGGGTGGCTACACCCTC. The encoded protein is CASSLDRAGGYTL.

This clonotype was picked up many times. V and J are TRBV6-6 and TRBJ1-4; TRBD1 aligns across 9 bases. Germline lookup yields CDR1 MNHNY and CDR2 SVGAGI (reference sequence). Losses at the gene ends were 6 bases for V and 7 bases for J; bases not matched to a gene: 3. The length of the CDR3 is 13 residues. In nucleotides, the CDR3 is TGTGCCAGCAGCATGACAGGGGGTGAAAAACTGTTTTTT. It translates to CASSMTGGEKLFF.

This clonotype was observed many times. The V and J genes are TRBV7-2 and TRBJ1-2, with a weak D call TRBD1 (5 bases). Trimming left V 1 base short and J 0 bases short, with 6 bases between. CDR1 and CDR2 from the germline V gene are SGHTA and FQGNSA. The CDR3 has 14 amino acids. DNA of the CDR3: TGTGCCAGCAGCTTAGGCAGGGCTAACTATGGCTACACCTTC. Encoded protein: CASSLGRANYGYTF.

A remark on this clonotype: A much larger clone is a single base away; this may be a read error. The CDR3 region is CASSLGRLDYPGELFF. The CDR3 DNA is TGTGCCAGCAGCTTAGGCCGACTAGATTACCCCGGGGAGCTGTTTTTT. The rearrangement joins TRBV7-3 to TRBJ2-2, with D tentatively TRBD2 (6 bases). Trimming left V 2 bases short and J 6 bases short, with 16 bases between. The CDR3 totals 16 residues. Germline V gives CDR1 SGHTA, CDR2 FQGTGA.

This clonotype showed up many times. The V and J genes are TRBV20-1 and TRBJ2-2, with D perhaps matching TRBD2 (5 bases). Trimming stripped 3 bases from V and 6 bases from J, with 14 bases between. The CDR3 has 14 amino acids. Germline CDR1 DFQATT, CDR2 SNEGSKA (reference sequence). The CDR3 DNA follows: TGCAGTGCTAGCTCACATCGGGATGCCGGGGAGCTGTTTTTT. It yields the protein CSASSHRDAGELFF.

The V call is TRBV10-2, the J call TRBJ1-2, with a tentative D call TRBD1 (6 bases). Germline-derived CDR1 and CDR2 are WSHSY and SAAADI. Trimming removed 2 bases from V and 7 bases from J, with 14 bases in between. The CDR3 is 14 residues long. The CDR3, as DNA: TGCGCCAGCAGTGAGAGGGGGGGATGGAGTGGCTACACCTTC. Translated: CASSERGGWSGYTF.

This clonotype was counted at least ten times. V usage is TRBV10-3 and J usage is TRBJ1-2, with a possible D match to TRBD1 (6 bases). Germline values: CDR1 ENHRY, CDR2 SYGVKD. The CDR3 loop spans 12 amino acids. Trimming removed 6 bases from V and 4 bases from J, with 9 bases in between. The CDR3 region is CAISQDSYGYTF. The CDR3 bases are TGTGCCATCAGCCAGGACAGCTATGGCTACACCTTC.

This clonotype was seen a few times. The chain carries TRBV6-1 and TRBJ2-7; no definite D call. The CDR3 has 15 amino acids. Trimming shortened V by 5 bases and J by 2 bases, and 16 bases separated the two germline ends. The germline gives CDR1 MNHNS, CDR2 SASEGT. The CDR3 nucleotides read TGTGCCAGCAGTAAAACGATGGATATACCCTACGAGCAGTACTTC. It yields the protein CASSKTMDIPYEQYF.

This clonotype came up many times. J is TRBJ1-4 and V is TRBV19; D uncertain. The V and J ends lost 8 bases and 6 bases respectively, with 16 bases between them. CDR1 is LNHDA, CDR2 SQIVND, per germline (reference sequence). The CDR3 consists of 14 residues. The CDR3 loop reads CASYEAGRDEKLFF. The CDR3 DNA is TGTGCCAGTTACGAGGCGGGGAGAGATGAAAAACTGTTTTTT.

The chain is built from TRBV7-9 and TRBJ1-1; weak D call: TRBD1 (6 bases). The V end was cut by 2 bases, the J end by 8 bases, with 15 bases between. The germline V gene has CDR1 SEHNR and CDR2 FQNEAQ (reference sequence). This CDR3 is 14 amino acids long. The CDR3 sequence: CASSLQGSGGEAFF. CDR3 DNA: TGTGCCAGCAGCTTACAGGGGAGTGGGGGCGAAGCTTTCTTT. The full variable domain, in which reference TRBV7-9 and TRBJ1-1 provide the parts outside the CDR3, is DTGVSQNPRHKITKRGQNVTFRCDPISEHNRLYWYRQTLGQGPEFLTYFQNEAQLEKSRLLSDRFSAERPKGSFSTLEIQRTEQGDSAMYLCASSLQGSGGEAFFGQGTRLTVV.

This clonotype has a handful of counts. The V and J genes are TRBV6-2 or TRBV6-3 and TRBJ2-5; 8 nucleotides agree with TRBD1. The junction had 8 bases not matched to a gene; V was cut back by 4 bases and J by 4 bases. Per the germline V gene, CDR1 is MNHEY and CDR2 is SVGEGT. The CDR3 covers 15 residues. The CDR3 loop reads CASSSLQGAGETQYF. The CDR3 DNA is TGTGCCAGCAGTTCGTTGCAGGGGGCAGGAGAGACCCAGTACTTC.

The sample holds a few counts of this clonotype. The chain joins TRBV28 to TRBJ2-3; D uncertain. Germline CDR1 reads MDHEN; CDR2 reads SYDVKM. The CDR3 covers 12 residues. Trimming took off 8 bases at V and 3 bases at J, with 9 bases between the two ends. CDR3 sequence (DNA): TGTGCCAGCTCAACTGTGACAGATACGCAGTATTTT. Translated: CASSTVTDTQYF.